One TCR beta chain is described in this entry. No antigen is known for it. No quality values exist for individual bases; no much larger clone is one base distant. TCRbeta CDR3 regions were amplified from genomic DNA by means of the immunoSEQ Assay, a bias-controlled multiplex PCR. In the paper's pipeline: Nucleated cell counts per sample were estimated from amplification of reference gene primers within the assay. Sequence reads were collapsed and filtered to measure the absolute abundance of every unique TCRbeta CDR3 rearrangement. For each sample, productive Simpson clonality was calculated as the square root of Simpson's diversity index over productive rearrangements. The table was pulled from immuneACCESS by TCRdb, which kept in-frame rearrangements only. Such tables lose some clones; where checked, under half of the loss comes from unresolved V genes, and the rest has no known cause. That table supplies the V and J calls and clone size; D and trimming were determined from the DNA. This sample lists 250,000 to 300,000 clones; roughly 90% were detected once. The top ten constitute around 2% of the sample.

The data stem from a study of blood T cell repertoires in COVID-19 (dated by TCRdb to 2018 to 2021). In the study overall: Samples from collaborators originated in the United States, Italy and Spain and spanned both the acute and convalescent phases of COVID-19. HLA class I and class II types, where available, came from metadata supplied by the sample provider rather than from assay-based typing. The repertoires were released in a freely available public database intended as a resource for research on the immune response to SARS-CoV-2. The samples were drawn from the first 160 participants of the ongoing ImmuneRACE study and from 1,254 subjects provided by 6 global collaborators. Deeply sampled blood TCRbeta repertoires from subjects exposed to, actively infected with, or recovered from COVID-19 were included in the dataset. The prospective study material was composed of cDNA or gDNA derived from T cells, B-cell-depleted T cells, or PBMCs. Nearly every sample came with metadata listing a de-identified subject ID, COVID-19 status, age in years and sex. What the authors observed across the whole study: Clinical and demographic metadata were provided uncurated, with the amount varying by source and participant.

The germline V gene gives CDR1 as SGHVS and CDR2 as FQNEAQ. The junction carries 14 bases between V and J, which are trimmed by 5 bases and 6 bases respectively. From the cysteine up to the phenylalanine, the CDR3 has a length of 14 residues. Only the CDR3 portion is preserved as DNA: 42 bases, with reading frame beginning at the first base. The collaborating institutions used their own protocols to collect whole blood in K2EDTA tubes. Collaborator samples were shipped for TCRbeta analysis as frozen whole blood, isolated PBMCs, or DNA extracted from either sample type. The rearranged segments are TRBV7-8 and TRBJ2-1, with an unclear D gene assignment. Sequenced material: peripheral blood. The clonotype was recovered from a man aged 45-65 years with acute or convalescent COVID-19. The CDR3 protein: CASSDPPTGNEQFF. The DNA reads TGTGCCAGCAGCGACCCCCCTACGGGCAATGAGCAGTTCTTC.